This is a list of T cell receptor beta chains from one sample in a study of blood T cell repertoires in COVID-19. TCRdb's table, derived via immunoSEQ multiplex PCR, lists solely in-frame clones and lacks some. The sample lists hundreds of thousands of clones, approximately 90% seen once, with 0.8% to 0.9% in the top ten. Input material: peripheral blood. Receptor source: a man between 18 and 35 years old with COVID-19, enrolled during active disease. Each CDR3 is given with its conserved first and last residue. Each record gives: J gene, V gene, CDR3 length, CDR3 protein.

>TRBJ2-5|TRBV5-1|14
CASSFGSGVETQYF
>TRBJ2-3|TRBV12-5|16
CASGLADRAYTDTQYF
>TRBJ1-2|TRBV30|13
CAWSVWGGHGYTF
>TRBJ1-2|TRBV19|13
CASSRTGVPGYTF
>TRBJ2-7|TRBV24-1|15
CATSDGLAPRYEQYF
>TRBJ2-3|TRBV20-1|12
CSASTTSDTQYF
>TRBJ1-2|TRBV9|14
CASSVGGGAGGYTF
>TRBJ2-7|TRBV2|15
CASSAPGQVIDEQYF
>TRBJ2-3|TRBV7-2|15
CASRLTSGGADTQYF
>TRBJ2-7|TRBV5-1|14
CASSSNSGFYEQYF
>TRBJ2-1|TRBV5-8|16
CASSKGMGLAGDEQFF
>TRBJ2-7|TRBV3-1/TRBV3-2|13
CASSHRGGYEQYF
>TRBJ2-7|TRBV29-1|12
CSVDGGLHEQYF
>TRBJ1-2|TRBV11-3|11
CASSTGGIFSF
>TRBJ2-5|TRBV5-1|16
CASSWPRGAVQETQYF
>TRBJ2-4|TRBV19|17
CASSSVGVGQAKNIQYF